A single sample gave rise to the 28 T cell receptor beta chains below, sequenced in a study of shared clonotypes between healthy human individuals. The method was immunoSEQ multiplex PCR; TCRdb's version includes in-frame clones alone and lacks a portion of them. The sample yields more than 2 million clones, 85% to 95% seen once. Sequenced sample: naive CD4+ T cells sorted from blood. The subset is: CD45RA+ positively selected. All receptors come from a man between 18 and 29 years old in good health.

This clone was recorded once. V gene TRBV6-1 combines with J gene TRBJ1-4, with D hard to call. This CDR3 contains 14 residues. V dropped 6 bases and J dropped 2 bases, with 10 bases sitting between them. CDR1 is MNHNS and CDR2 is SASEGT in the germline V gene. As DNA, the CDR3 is TGTGCCAGCAGCCCTACTTATACTAATGAAAAACTGTTTTTT. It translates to CASSPTYTNEKLFF.

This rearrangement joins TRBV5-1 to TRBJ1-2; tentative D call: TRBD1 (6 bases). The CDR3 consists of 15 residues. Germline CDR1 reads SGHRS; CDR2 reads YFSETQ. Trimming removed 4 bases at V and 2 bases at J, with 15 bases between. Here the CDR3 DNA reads TGCGCCAGCAGCCCCGGAGGGGGAGAGAACTATGGCTACACCTTC. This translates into CASSPGGGENYGYTF.

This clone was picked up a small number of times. The chain's CDR3 is CASRAGTVNTGELFF. As DNA, the CDR3 is TGTGCCAGCAGGGCCGGGACAGTGAACACCGGGGAGCTGTTTTTT. The chain uses TRBV2 and TRBJ2-2; 7 positions agree with TRBD1. The CDR3 has 15 residues. Germline V gives CDR1 SNHLY, CDR2 FYNNEI. The ends lost 6 bases at V and 1 base at J; junction bases unmatched: 5.

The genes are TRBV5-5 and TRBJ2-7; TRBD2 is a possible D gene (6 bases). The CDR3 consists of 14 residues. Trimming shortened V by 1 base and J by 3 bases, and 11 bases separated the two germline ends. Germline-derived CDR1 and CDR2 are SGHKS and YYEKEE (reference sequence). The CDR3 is CASSLRSGYYEQYF. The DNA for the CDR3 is TGTGCCAGCAGCTTGAGGAGCGGGTACTACGAGCAGTACTTC.

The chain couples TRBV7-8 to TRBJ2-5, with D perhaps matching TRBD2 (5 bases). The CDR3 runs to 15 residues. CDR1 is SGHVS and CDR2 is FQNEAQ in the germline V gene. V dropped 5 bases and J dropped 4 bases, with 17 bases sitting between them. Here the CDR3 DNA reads TGTGCCAGCAGCAGTCCCTTGTGGAGGTCAGAGACCCAGTACTTC. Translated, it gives CASSSPLWRSETQYF.

CDR3 sequence (DNA): TGTGCCAGTAGGCGGGTGGTGGGCCCCGAGGAGCTGTTTTTT. Translating gives CASRRVVGPEELFF. The chain employs TRBV19 and TRBJ2-2; tentatively, D is TRBD2 (5 bases). V was clipped by 6 bases and J by 10 bases, with 18 bases between them. Germline loops: CDR1 LNHDA, CDR2 SQIVND (reference sequence). The CDR3 runs 14 residues. The full variable domain, its missing parts supplied by reference TRBV19 and TRBJ2-2, is DGGITQSPKYLFRKEGQNVTLSCEQNLNHDAMYWYRQDPGQGLRLIYYSQIVNDFQKGDIAEGYSVSREKKESFPLTVTSAQKNPTAFYLCASRRVVGPEELFFGEGSRLTVL.

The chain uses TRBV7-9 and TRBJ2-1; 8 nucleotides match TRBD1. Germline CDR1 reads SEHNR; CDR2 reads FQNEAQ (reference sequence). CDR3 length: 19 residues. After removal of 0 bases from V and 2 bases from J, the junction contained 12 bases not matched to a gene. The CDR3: CASSLAVVQGALTYNEQFF. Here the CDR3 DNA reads TGTGCCAGCAGCTTAGCAGTGGTCCAGGGGGCCCTTACCTACAATGAGCAGTTCTTC.

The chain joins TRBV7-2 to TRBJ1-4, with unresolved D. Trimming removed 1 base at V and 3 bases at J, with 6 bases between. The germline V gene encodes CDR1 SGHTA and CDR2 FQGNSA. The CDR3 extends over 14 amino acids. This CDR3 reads CASSLGLANEKLFF. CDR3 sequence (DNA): TGTGCCAGCAGCTTAGGGCTAGCTAATGAAAAACTGTTTTTT.

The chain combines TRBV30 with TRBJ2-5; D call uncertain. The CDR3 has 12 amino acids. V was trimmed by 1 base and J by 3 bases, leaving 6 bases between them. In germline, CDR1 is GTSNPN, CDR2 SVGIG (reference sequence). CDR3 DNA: TGTGCCTGGAGTGCGCATAAAGAGACCCAGTACTTC. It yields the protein CAWSAHKETQYF.

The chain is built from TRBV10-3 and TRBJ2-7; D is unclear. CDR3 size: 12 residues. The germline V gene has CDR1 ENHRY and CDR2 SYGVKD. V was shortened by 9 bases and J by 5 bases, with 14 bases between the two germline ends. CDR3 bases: TGTGCCATTGGAGAGGAGTTCCACGAGCAGTACTTC. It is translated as CAIGEEFHEQYF.

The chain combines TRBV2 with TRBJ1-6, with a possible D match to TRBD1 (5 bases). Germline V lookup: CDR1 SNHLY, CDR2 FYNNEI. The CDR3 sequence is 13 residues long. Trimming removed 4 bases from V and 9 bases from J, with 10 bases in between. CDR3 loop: CASSAREISPLHF. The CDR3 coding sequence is TGTGCCAGCAGTGCCAGGGAGATTTCACCCCTCCACTTT.

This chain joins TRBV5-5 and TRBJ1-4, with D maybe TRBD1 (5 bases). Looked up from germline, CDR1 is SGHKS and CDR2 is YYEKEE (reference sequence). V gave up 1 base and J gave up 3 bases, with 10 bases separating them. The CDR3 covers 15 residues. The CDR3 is CASSLFGGANEKLFF. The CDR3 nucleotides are TGTGCCAGCAGCTTGTTTGGGGGAGCTAATGAAAAACTGTTTTTT.

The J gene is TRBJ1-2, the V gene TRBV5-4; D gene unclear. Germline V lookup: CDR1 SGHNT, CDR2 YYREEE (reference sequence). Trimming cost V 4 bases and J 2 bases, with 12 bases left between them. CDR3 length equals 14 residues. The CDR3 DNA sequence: TGTGCCAGCAGCCTGGTTTCTCCCAACTATGGCTACACCTTC. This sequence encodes CASSLVSPNYGYTF. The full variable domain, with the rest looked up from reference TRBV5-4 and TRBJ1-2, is ETGVTQSPTHLIKTRGQQVTLRCSSQSGHNTVSWYQQALGQGPQFIFQYYREEENGRGNFPPRFSGLQFPNYSSELNVNALELDDSALYLCASSLVSPNYGYTFGSGTRLTVV.

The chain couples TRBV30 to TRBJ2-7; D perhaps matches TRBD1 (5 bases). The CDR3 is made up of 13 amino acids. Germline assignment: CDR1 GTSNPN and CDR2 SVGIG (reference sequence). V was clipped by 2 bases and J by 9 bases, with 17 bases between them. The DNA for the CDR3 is TGTGCCTGGAGTAGCAGGGAACTACGAGGGCAGTACTTC. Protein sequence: CAWSSRELRGQYF.

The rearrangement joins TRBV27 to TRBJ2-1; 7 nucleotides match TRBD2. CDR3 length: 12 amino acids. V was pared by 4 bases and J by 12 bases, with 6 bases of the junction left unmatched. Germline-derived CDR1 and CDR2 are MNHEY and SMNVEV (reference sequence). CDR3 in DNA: TGTGCCAGCAGTTCCACTAGCGCGCCGCAGTTCTTC. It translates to CASSSTSAPQFF.

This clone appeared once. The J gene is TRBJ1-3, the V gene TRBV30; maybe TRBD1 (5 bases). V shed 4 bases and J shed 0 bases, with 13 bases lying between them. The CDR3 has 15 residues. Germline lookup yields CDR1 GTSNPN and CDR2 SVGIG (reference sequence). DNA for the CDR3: TGTGCCTGGAATTCCCGGGACCGCTCTGGAAACACCATATATTTT. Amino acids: CAWNSRDRSGNTIYF.

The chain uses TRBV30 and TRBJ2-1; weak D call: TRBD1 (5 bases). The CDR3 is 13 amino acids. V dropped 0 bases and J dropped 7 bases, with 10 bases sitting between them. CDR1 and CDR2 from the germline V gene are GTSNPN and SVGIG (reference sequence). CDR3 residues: CAWSVSGLNEQFF. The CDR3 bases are TGTGCCTGGAGTGTATCAGGGTTAAATGAGCAGTTCTTC.

In DNA, the CDR3 is TGCGCCAGCAGCTTCGGACTAGCGGGTTACGAGCAGTACTTC. It is translated as CASSFGLAGYEQYF. The genes are TRBV4-3 and TRBJ2-7; 11 positions match TRBD2. Germline V gene lookup returns CDR1 LGHNA and CDR2 YSLEER. V dropped 5 bases and J dropped 4; count of bases not matched to a gene: 4. This CDR3 has 14 amino acids.

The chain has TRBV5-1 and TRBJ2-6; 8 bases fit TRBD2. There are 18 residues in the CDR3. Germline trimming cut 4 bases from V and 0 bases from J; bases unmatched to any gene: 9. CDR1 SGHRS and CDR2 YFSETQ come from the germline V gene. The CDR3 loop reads CASSPTAGGSSGANVLTF. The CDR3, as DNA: TGCGCCAGCAGCCCGACGGCGGGGGGATCCTCTGGGGCCAACGTCCTGACTTTC. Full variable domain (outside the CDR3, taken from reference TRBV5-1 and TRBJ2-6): KAGVTQTPRYLIKTRGQQVTLSCSPISGHRSVSWYQQTPGQGLQFLFEYFSETQRNKGNFPGRFSGRQFSNSRSEMNVSTLELGDSALYLCASSPTAGGSSGANVLTFGAGSRLTVL.

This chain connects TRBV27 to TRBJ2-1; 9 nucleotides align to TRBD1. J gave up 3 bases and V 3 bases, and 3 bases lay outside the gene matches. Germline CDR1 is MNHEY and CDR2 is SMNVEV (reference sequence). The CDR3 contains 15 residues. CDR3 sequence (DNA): TGTGCCAGCAGTTTGGACAGGGGACACTACAATGAGCAGTTCTTC. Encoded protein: CASSLDRGHYNEQFF.

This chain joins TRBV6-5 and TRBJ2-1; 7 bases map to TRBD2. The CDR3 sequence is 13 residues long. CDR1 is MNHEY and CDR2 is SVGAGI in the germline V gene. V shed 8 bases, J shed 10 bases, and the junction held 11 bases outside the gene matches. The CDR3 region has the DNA TGTGCCAGCCTCCCGGCCAGCGGGGCCGAGCAGTTCTTC. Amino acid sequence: CASLPASGAEQFF.

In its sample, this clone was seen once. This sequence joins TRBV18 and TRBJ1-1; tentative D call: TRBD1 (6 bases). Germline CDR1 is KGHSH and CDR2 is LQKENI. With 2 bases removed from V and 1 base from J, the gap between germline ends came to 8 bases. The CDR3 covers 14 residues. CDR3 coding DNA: TGTGCCAGCTCACCAGACAGGTCGAACACTGAAGCTTTCTTT. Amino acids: CASSPDRSNTEAFF.

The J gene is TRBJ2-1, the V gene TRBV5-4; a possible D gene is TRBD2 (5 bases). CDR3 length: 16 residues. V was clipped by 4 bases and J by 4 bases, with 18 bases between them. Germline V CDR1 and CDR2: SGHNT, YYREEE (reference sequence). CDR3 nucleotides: TGTGCCAGCAGCCTTGATTCTAGCCCGGTATACAATGAGCAGTTCTTC. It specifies CASSLDSSPVYNEQFF.

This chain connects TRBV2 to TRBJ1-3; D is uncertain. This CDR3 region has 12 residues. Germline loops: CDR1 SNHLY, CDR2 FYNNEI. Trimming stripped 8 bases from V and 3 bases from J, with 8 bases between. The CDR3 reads CASADNGNTIYF. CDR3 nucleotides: TGTGCCAGCGCGGATAATGGAAACACCATATATTTT.

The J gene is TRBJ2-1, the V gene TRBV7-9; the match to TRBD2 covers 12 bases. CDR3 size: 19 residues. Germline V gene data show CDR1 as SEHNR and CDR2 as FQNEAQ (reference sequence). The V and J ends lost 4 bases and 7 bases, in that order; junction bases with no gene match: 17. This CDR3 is CASSSSLAGGIVTANEQFF. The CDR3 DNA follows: TGTGCCAGCAGCTCCAGTCTAGCGGGAGGGATAGTTACGGCGAATGAGCAGTTCTTC.

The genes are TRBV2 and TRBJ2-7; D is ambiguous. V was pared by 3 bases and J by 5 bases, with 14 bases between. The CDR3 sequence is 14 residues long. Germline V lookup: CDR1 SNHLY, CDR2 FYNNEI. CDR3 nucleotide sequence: TGTGCCAGCAGTGATGGTACTTGGGTTGACGAGCAGTACTTC. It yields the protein CASSDGTWVDEQYF.

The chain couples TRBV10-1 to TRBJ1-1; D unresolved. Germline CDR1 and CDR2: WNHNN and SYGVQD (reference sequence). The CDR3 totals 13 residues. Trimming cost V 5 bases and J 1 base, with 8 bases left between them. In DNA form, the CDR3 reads TGCGCCAGCAGTTCTCAGACGAACACTGAAGCTTTCTTT. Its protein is CASSSQTNTEAFF.

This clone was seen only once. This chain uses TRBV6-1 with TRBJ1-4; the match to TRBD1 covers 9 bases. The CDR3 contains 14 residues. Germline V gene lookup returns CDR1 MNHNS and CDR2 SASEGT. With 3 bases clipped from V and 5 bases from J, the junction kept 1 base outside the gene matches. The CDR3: CASSEGTGNEKLFF. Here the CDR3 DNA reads TGTGCCAGCAGTGAGGGGACAGGGAATGAAAAACTGTTTTTT.